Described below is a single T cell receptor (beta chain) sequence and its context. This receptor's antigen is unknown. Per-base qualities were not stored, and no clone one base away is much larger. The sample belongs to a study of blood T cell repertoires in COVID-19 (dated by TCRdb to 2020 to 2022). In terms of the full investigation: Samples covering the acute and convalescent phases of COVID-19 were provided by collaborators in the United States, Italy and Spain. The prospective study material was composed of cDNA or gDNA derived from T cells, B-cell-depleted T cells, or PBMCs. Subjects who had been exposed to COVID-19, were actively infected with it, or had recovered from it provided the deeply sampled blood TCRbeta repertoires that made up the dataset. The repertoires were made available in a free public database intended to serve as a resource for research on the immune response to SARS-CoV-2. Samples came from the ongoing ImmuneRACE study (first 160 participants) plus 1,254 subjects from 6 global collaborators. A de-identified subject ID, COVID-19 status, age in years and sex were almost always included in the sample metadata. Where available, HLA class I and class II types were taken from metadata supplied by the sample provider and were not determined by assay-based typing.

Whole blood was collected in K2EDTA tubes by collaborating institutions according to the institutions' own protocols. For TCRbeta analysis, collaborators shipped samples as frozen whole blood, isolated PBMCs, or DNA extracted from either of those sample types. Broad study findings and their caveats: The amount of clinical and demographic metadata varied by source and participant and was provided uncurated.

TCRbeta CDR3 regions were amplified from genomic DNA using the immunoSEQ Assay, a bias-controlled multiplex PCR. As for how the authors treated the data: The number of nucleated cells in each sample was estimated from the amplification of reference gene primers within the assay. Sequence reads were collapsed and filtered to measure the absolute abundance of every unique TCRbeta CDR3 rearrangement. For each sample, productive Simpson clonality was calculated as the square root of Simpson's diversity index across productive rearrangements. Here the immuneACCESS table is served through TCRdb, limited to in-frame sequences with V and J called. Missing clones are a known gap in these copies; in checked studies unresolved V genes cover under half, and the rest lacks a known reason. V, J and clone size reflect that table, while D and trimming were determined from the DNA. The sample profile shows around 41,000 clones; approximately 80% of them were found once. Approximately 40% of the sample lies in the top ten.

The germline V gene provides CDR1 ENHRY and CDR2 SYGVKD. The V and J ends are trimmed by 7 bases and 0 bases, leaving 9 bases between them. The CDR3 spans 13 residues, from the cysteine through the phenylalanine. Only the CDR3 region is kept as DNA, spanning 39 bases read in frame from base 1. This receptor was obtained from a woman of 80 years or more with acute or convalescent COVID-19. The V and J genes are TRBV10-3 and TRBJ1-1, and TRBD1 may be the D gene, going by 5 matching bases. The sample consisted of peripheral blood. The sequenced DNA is TGTGCCATCACCCCGACAGTGAACACTGAAGCTTTCTTT. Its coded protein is CAITPTVNTEAFF.